These T cell receptor beta chains were read from a single sample in a study of blood T cell repertoires in COVID-19. Method: immunoSEQ multiplex PCR; TCRdb's copy keeps in-frame clones and lacks some. The data hold about 140,000 clones, with roughly 90% observed a single time. Material: peripheral blood. These receptors were taken from a man aged 50 to 60 with active or convalescent COVID-19. CDR3s include the opening cysteine and the closing phenylalanine or tryptophan. Each record gives: V gene, clone size, D gene, J gene, CDR3 DNA, CDR3 protein. A D gene is named only where the DNA matches it firmly. Size tells how often a clone was seen (once, few, many) or the class of an expanded clone, and some rows leave it out.

v_call: TRBV6-5
clone_size: -
d_call: -
j_call: TRBJ1-5
cdr3_nt: TGTGCCAGCAGTAGGCAGCGGGATCAGCCCCAGCATTTT
cdr3_aa: CASSRQRDQPQHF

v_call: TRBV19
clone_size: -
d_call: TRBD1
j_call: TRBJ1-5
cdr3_nt: TGTGCCAGTAGCAGGACAGGGGATCAGCCCCAGCATTTT
cdr3_aa: CASSRTGDQPQHF

v_call: TRBV18
clone_size: -
d_call: TRBD1
j_call: TRBJ1-3
cdr3_nt: TGTGCCAGCTCACTCAATCCGGGACAGGGGGCCTCTGGAAACACCATATATTTT
cdr3_aa: CASSLNPGQGASGNTIYF

v_call: TRBV27
clone_size: -
d_call: -
j_call: TRBJ1-1
cdr3_nt: TGTGCCAGCAGTTTACGGGGGAGGACTGAAGCTTTCTTT
cdr3_aa: CASSLRGRTEAFF

v_call: TRBV11-2
clone_size: -
d_call: TRBD2
j_call: TRBJ2-1
cdr3_nt: TGTGCCAGCAGCGTCGGGACTAGCGGGACCTACAATGAGCAGTTCTTC
cdr3_aa: CASSVGTSGTYNEQFF

v_call: TRBV28
clone_size: -
d_call: TRBD2
j_call: TRBJ2-5
cdr3_nt: TGTGCCAGCAGTCTAACCGGGACTAAACGAGAGACCCAGTACTTC
cdr3_aa: CASSLTGTKRETQYF

v_call: TRBV7-2
clone_size: -
d_call: -
j_call: TRBJ2-6
cdr3_nt: TGTGCCAGTCAACAGGGAGTCTCTGGGGCCAACGTCCTGACTTTC
cdr3_aa: CASQQGVSGANVLTF

v_call: TRBV27
clone_size: -
d_call: TRBD2
j_call: TRBJ2-1
cdr3_nt: TGTGCCAGCAGTACTTGGACTAGCGGTGCTACCTACAATGAGCAGTTCTTC
cdr3_aa: CASSTWTSGATYNEQFF

v_call: TRBV6-5
clone_size: -
d_call: -
j_call: TRBJ1-3
cdr3_nt: TGTGCCAGCAGTTACGGGTCGGGAGTAAACACCATATATTTT
cdr3_aa: CASSYGSGVNTIYF

v_call: TRBV6-1
clone_size: -
d_call: -
j_call: TRBJ1-1
cdr3_nt: TGTGCCAGCAGTGAAGTAGTATCTGAAGCTTTCTTT
cdr3_aa: CASSEVVSEAFF

v_call: TRBV19
clone_size: -
d_call: -
j_call: TRBJ1-2
cdr3_nt: TGTGCCAGTAGTATTTTCGGCCAGGTATCGGGCTACACCTTC
cdr3_aa: CASSIFGQVSGYTF

v_call: TRBV18
clone_size: once
d_call: TRBD1
j_call: TRBJ2-1
cdr3_nt: TGTGCCAGCTCACGTAGACAGGGCTCAAGCTCCTACAATGAGCAGTTCTTC
cdr3_aa: CASSRRQGSSSYNEQFF

v_call: TRBV6-5
clone_size: once
d_call: TRBD2
j_call: TRBJ2-7
cdr3_nt: TGTGCCAGCAGGAGGGGACGGGAGGGCCTGGACGAGCAGTACTTC
cdr3_aa: CASRRGREGLDEQYF

v_call: TRBV11-2
clone_size: -
d_call: -
j_call: TRBJ2-2
cdr3_nt: TGTGCCAGCAGCCGCCGACTAAGAGTAGACACCGGGGAGCTGTTTTTT
cdr3_aa: CASSRRLRVDTGELFF

v_call: TRBV7-6
clone_size: -
d_call: TRBD2
j_call: TRBJ2-2
cdr3_nt: TGTGCCAGCAGCTTAGGTAGGACTAGCGGCCCTACCGGGGAGCTGTTTTTT
cdr3_aa: CASSLGRTSGPTGELFF

v_call: TRBV7-9
clone_size: -
d_call: -
j_call: TRBJ1-3
cdr3_nt: TGTGCCAGCAGCTTAGGCGGGGTATTGGGAAACACCATATATTTT
cdr3_aa: CASSLGGVLGNTIYF

v_call: TRBV19
clone_size: -
d_call: TRBD2
j_call: TRBJ2-2
cdr3_nt: TGTGCCAGTAGTATGAGCGGGAGTTCTGGGGAGCTGTTTTTT
cdr3_aa: CASSMSGSSGELFF